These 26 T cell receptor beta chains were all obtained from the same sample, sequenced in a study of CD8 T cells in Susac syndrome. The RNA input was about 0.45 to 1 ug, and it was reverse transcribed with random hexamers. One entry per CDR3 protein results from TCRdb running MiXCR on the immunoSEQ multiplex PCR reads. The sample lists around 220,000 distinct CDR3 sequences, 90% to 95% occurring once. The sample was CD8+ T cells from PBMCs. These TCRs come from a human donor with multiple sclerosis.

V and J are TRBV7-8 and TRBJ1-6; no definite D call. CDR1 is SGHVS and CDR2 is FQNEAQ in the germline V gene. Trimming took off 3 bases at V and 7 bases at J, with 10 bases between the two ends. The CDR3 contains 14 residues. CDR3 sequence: CASSLKAANSPLHF. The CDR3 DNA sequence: TGTGCCAGCAGCTTGAAGGCGGCGAATTCACCCCTCCACTTT.

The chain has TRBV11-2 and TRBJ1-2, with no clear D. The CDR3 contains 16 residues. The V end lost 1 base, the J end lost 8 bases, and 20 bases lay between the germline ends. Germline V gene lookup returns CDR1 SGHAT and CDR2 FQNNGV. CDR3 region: CASSLVYGRSQGGYTF. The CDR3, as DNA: TGTGCCAGCAGCTTAGTCTATGGGAGGTCTCAAGGGGGCTACACCTTC. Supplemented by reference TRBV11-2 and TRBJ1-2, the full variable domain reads EAGVAQSPRYKIIEKRQSVAFWCNPISGHATLYWYQQILGQGPKLLIQFQNNGVVDDSQLPKDRFSAERLKGVDSTLKIQPAKLEDSAVYLCASSLVYGRSQGGYTFGSGTRLTVV.

The CDR3 protein is CASSWTDGTQYF. The CDR3 DNA reads TGTGCCAGCAGCTGGACTGACGGTACGCAGTATTTT. The chain joins TRBV5-6 to TRBJ2-3; possible D gene TRBD2, 5 bases. The germline V gene encodes CDR1 SGHDT and CDR2 YYEEEE. This CDR3 comprises 12 residues. V was trimmed by 3 bases and J by 8 bases, leaving 10 bases between them.

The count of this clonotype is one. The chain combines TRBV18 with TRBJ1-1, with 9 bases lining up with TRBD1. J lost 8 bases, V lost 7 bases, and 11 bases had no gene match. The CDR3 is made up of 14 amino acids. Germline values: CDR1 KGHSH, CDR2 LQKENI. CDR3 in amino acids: CASLRPEQGAEAFF. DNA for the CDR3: TGTGCCAGCTTACGACCAGAACAGGGGGCGGAAGCTTTCTTT.

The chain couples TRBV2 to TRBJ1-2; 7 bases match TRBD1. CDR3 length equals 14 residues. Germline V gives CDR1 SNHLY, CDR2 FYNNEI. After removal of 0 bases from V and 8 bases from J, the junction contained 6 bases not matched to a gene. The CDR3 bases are TGTGCCAGCAGTGAAGCTGGGGACAGCGAGGGCTACACCTTC. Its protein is CASSEAGDSEGYTF.

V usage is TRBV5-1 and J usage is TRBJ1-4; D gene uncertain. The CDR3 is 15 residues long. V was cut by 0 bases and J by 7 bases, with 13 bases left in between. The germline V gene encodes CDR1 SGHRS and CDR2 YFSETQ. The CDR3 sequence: CASSLEDPTGEKLFF. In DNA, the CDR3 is TGCGCCAGCAGCTTGGAGGACCCTACGGGTGAAAAACTGTTTTTT.

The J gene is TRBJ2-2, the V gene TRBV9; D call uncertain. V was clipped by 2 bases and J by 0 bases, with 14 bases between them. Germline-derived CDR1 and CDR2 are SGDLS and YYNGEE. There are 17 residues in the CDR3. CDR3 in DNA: TGTGCCAGCAGCGTCGAAGCCACTCATCCGAACACCGGGGAGCTGTTTTTT. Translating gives CASSVEATHPNTGELFF. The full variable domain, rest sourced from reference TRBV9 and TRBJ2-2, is DSGVTQTPKHLITATGQRVTLRCSPRSGDLSVYWYQQSLDQGLQFLIQYYNGEERAKGNILERFSAQQFPDLHSELNLSSLELGDSALYFCASSVEATHPNTGELFFGEGSRLTVL.

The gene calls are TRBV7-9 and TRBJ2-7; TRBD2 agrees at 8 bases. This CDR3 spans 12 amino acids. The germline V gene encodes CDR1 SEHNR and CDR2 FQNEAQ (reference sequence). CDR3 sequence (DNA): TGTGTCTCGGGGGGGCCGGTCTACGAGCAGTACTTC. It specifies CVSGGPVYEQYF.

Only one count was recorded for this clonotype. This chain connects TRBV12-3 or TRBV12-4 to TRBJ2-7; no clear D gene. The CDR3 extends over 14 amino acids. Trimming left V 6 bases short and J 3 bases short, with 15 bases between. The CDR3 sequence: CASSPKDALYEQYF. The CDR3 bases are TGTGCCAGCAGCCCCAAAGACGCCCTCTACGAGCAGTACTTC.

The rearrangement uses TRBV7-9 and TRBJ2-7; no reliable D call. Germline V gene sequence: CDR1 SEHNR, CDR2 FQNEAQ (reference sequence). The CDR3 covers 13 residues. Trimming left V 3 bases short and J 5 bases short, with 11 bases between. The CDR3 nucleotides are TGTGCCAGCAGCTTTCCCCTTAGAGACGAGCAGTACTTC. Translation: CASSFPLRDEQYF.

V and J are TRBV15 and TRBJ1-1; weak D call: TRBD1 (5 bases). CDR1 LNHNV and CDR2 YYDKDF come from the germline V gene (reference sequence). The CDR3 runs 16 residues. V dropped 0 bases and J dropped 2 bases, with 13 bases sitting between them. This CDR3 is CATSRDRGPPNTEAFF. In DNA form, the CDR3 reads TGTGCCACCAGCAGAGATAGGGGCCCTCCCAACACTGAAGCTTTCTTT.

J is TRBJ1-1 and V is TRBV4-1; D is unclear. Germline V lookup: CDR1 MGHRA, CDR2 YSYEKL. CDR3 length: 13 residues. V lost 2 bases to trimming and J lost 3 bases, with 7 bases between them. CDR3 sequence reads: CASSQRRDTEAFF. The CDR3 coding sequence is TGCGCCAGCAGCCAAAGGAGGGACACTGAAGCTTTCTTT.

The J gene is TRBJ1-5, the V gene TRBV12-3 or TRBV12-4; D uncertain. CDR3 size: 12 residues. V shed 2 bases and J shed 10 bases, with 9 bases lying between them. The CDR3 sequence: CASSLSGLPQHF. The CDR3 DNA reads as TGTGCCAGCAGTTTATCGGGTTTACCCCAGCATTTT.

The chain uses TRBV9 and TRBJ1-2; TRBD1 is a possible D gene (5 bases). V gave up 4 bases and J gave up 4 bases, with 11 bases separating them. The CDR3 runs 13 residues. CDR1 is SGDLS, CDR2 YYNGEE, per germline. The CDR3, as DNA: TGTGCCAGCAGCCCGGGACCCAGCTATGGCTACACCTTC. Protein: CASSPGPSYGYTF. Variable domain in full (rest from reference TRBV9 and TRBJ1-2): DSGVTQTPKHLITATGQRVTLRCSPRSGDLSVYWYQQSLDQGLQFLIQYYNGEERAKGNILERFSAQQFPDLHSELNLSSLELGDSALYFCASSPGPSYGYTFGSGTRLTVV.

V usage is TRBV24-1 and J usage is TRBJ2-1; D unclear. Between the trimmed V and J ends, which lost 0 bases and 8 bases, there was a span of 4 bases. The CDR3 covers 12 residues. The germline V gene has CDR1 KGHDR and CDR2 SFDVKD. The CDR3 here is CATSDLGHEQFF. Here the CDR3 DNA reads TGTGCCACCAGTGATTTGGGACATGAGCAGTTCTTC.

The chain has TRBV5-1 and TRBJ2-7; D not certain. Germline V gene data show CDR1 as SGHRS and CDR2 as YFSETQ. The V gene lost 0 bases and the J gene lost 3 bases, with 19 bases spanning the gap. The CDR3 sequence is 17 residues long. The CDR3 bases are TGCGCCAGCAGCTTGGGCCCCGGAGAACCTGGGAACTACGAGCAGTACTTC. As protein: CASSLGPGEPGNYEQYF. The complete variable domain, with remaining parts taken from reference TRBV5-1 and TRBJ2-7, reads KAGVTQTPRYLIKTRGQQVTLSCSPISGHRSVSWYQQTPGQGLQFLFEYFSETQRNKGNFPGRFSGRQFSNSRSEMNVSTLELGDSALYLCASSLGPGEPGNYEQYFGPGTRLTVT.

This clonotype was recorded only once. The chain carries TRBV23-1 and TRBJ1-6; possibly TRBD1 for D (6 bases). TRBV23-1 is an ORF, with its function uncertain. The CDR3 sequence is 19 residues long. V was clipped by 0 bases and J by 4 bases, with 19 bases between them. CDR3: CASSQSYGGPRSYNSPLHF. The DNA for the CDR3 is TGCGCCAGCAGTCAATCGTACGGGGGGCCGAGATCTTATAATTCACCCCTCCACTTT.

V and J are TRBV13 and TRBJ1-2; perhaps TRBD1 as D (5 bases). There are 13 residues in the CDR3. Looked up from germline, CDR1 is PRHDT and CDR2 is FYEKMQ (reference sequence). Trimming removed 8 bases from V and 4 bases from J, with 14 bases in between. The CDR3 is CASALRGSYGYTF. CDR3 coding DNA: TGTGCCAGCGCCCTGAGGGGTTCCTATGGCTACACCTTC.

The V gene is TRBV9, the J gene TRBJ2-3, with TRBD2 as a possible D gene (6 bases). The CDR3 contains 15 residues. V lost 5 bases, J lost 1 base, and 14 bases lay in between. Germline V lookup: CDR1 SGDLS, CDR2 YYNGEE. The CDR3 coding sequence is TGTGCCAGCAGGGGGACTCGGGACGGCACAGATACGCAGTATTTT. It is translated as CASRGTRDGTDTQYF.

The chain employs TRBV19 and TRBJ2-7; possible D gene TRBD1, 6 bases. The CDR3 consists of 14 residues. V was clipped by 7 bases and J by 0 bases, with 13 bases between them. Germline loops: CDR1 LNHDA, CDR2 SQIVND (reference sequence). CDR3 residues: CASTSDSSSYEQYF. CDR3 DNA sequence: TGTGCCAGTACCTCGGACAGTAGCTCCTACGAGCAGTACTTC. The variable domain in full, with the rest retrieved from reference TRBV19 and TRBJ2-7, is DGGITQSPKYLFRKEGQNVTLSCEQNLNHDAMYWYRQDPGQGLRLIYYSQIVNDFQKGDIAEGYSVSREKKESFPLTVTSAQKNPTAFYLCASTSDSSSYEQYFGPGTRLTVT.

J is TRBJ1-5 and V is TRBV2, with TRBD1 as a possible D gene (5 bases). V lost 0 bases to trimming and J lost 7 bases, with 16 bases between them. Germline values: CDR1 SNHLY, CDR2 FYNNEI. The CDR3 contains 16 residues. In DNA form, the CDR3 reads TGTGCCAGCAGTGAAGCGCTTCCTGGCAGGGCCCAGCCCCAGCATTTT. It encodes CASSEALPGRAQPQHF.

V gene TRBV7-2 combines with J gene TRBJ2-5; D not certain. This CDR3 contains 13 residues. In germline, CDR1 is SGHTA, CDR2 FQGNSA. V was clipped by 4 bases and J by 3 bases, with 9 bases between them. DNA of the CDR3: TGTGCCAGCAGCTCACCTTGGGAAGAGACCCAGTACTTC. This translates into CASSSPWEETQYF.

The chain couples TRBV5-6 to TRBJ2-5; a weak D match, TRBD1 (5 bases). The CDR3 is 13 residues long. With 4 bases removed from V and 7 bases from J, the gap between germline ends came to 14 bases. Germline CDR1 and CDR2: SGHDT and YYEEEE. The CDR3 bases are TGTGCCAGCAGCACGGACACTCAACGGACCCAGTACTTC. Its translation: CASSTDTQRTQYF.

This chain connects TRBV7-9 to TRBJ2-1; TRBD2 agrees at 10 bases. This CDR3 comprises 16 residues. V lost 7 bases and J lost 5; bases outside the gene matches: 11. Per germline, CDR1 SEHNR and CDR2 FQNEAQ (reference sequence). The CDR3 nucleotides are TGTGCCAGCACCCGAACCAGAGGACTAGCGGACAATGAGCAGTTCTTC. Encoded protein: CASTRTRGLADNEQFF.

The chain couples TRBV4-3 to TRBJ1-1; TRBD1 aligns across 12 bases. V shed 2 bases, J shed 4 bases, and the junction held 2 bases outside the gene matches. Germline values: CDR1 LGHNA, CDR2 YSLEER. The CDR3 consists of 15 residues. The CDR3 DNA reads TGCGCCAGCAGCCAATGGGGACAGGGGGCCACTGAAGCTTTCTTT. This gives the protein CASSQWGQGATEAFF.

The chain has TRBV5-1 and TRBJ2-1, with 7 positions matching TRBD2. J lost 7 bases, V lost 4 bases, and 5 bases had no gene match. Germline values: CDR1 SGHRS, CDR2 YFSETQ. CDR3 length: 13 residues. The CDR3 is CASSRLGGNEQFF. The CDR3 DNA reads TGCGCCAGCAGCCGGCTGGGGGGGAATGAGCAGTTCTTC.